The next 6 T cell receptor beta chains were all read from a single sample in a study of T cell responses to AZD1222 COVID-19 vaccine. This table comes from immunoSEQ multiplex PCR, and its TCRdb copy is limited to in-frame clones, with some not included. The table records about 150,000 clones, more than 70% of them present only once. Sample: peripheral blood, taken 28 days after the second AZD1222 dose. The receptors stem from an adult who received the AZD1222 COVID-19 vaccine.

The chain has TRBV19 and TRBJ1-2; a weak D match, TRBD1 (5 bases). Germline V gene sequence: CDR1 LNHDA, CDR2 SQIVND (reference sequence). The V end was cut by 7 bases, the J end by 4 bases, with 16 bases between. There are 14 residues in the CDR3. The DNA of the CDR3 is TGTGCCAGTATCCAGGCAGGGACGGTCTATGGCTACACCTTC. This gives the protein CASIQAGTVYGYTF.

This clone was counted once. The chain joins TRBV9 to TRBJ2-1; D unclear. Germline V gene data show CDR1 as SGDLS and CDR2 as YYNGEE. This CDR3 has 16 residues. Trimming left V 4 bases short and J 6 bases short, with 20 bases between. The CDR3 protein is CASSTTSHSTFNEQFF. As DNA, the CDR3 is TGTGCCAGCAGCACAACCTCCCATTCCACCTTCAATGAGCAGTTCTTC.

This clone was counted once. V and J are TRBV18 and TRBJ1-2, with D unresolved. The germline V gene has CDR1 KGHSH and CDR2 LQKENI. V was shortened by 3 bases and J by 4 bases, with 9 bases between the two germline ends. The CDR3 has 13 amino acids. Here the CDR3 reads CASSPNPLYGYTF. Written as DNA, the CDR3 is TGTGCCAGCTCACCCAATCCTCTCTATGGCTACACCTTC.

This rearrangement joins TRBV11-3 to TRBJ2-3; D perhaps matches TRBD1 (6 bases). The CDR3 consists of 15 residues. Germline CDR1 reads SGHNT; CDR2 reads YENEEA. V shed 5 bases and J shed 3 bases, with 15 bases lying between them. The CDR3 DNA follows: TGTGCCAGCAGCCCACAGGGCGGTCGAACAGATACGCAGTATTTT. This encodes CASSPQGGRTDTQYF.

The chain links TRBV28 to TRBJ1-4; maybe TRBD1 (6 bases). The V end lost 5 bases, the J end lost 3 bases, and 10 bases lay between the germline ends. Per the germline V gene, CDR1 is MDHEN and CDR2 is SYDVKM. This CDR3 spans 14 amino acids. CDR3 DNA sequence: TGTGCCAGCAGTCCGGGGGGGCCTAATGAAAAACTGTTTTTT. It is translated as CASSPGGPNEKLFF.

This chain joins TRBV5-1 and TRBJ1-2; no reliable D call. The CDR3 consists of 13 residues. CDR1 is SGHRS, CDR2 YFSETQ, per germline. The V gene lost 4 bases and the J gene lost 0 bases, with 7 bases spanning the gap. In DNA, the CDR3 is TGCGCCAGCAGCCCGGATCCTAACTATGGCTACACCTTC. The encoded protein is CASSPDPNYGYTF.